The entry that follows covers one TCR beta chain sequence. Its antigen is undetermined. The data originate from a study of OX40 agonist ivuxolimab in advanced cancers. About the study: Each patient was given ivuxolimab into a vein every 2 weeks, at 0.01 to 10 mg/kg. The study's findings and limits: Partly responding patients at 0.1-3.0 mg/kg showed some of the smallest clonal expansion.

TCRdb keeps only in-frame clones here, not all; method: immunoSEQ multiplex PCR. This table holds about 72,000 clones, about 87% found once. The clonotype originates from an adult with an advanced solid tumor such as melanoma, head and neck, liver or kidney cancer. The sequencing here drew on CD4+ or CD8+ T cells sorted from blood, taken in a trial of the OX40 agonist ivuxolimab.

The CDR3 sequence: CASSLDGRELETQYF. As DNA, the CDR3 is TGTGCCAGCAGCTTAGACGGCCGTGAATTGGAGACCCAGTACTTC. This chain joins TRBV7-7 and TRBJ2-5; D unclear. The CDR3 covers 15 residues. Germline values: CDR1 SSHAT, CDR2 FNYEAQ (reference sequence). V lost 1 base and J lost 5, with 14 bases in between.